Shown below are 31 T cell receptor beta chains from a single sample sequenced in a study of shared clonotypes between healthy human individuals. Sequencing used immunoSEQ multiplex PCR; TCRdb keeps in-frame clones, though not all of them. The sample gives approximately 1,500,000 clones, around 95% of which show up once; about 1% is in the top ten. Sequenced input: naive CD4+ T cells sorted from blood. Subset described: CD45RA+ positively selected. These receptors came from a man aged 25-45 years in good health.

This rearrangement joins TRBV4-3 to TRBJ1-1; 9 nucleotides match TRBD1. Germline V lookup: CDR1 LGHNA, CDR2 YSLEER. The CDR3 runs 14 residues. V lost 1 base to trimming and J lost 11 bases; unmatched junction nucleotides: 8. CDR3 coding DNA: TGCGCCAGCAGCCAAGCTACTAGACAGGGGGAGGCTTTCTTT. Residues: CASSQATRQGEAFF.

The chain has TRBV9 and TRBJ2-3, with D tentatively TRBD2 (6 bases). CDR1 is SGDLS and CDR2 is YYNGEE in the germline V gene. The V end was cut by 4 bases, the J end by 4 bases, with 22 bases between. The CDR3 loop spans 17 amino acids. DNA of the CDR3: TGTGCCAGCAGCTCCCGCGGGGCCGTCTCCCTGGCAGATACGCAGTATTTT. This sequence encodes CASSSRGAVSLADTQYF.

The CDR3 DNA reads TGTGCCAGCAGTTACTCGGGTAGCCGTGGCACCGGGGAGCTGTTTTTT. This codes for CASSYSGSRGTGELFF. This chain joins TRBV6-6 and TRBJ2-2; D ambiguous. The V and J ends lost 0 bases and 4 bases respectively, with 12 bases between them. This CDR3 is built from 16 residues. Per the germline V gene, CDR1 is MNHNY and CDR2 is SVGAGI (reference sequence).

The chain couples TRBV5-1 to TRBJ2-2; TRBD2 matches at 10 bases. Trimming cost V 4 bases and J 2 bases; bases outside gene matches: 8. The germline CDR1 and CDR2 sequences are SGHRS and YFSETQ. The CDR3 is made up of 17 amino acids. The CDR3 spells CASSQGLAVKNTGELFF. CDR3 bases: TGCGCCAGCAGCCAAGGACTAGCGGTAAAAAACACCGGGGAGCTGTTTTTT.

V and J are TRBV2 and TRBJ1-5; D is possibly TRBD1 (5 bases). V gave up 8 bases and J gave up 6 bases, with 11 bases separating them. Germline-derived CDR1 and CDR2 are SNHLY and FYNNEI. The CDR3 runs 12 residues. The CDR3: CASCVGVQPQHF. As DNA, the CDR3 is TGTGCCAGCTGTGTGGGGGTTCAGCCCCAGCATTTT.

This clone was picked up one time. This chain joins TRBV5-1 and TRBJ2-2, with TRBD1 identical over 9 bases. V trimming: 1 base; J trimming: 2 bases; junction bases outside the gene matches: 3. Germline lookup yields CDR1 SGHRS and CDR2 YFSETQ. The CDR3 extends over 16 amino acids. The CDR3 sequence is CASSLTGGPNTGELFF. The CDR3 DNA reads TGCGCCAGCAGCTTGACAGGGGGCCCCAACACCGGGGAGCTGTTTTTT.

J is TRBJ1-4 and V is TRBV28; D is possibly TRBD1 (6 bases). The CDR3 spans 13 residues. The germline V gene encodes CDR1 MDHEN and CDR2 SYDVKM. V lost 1 base, J lost 7 bases, and 7 bases lay in between. CDR3 loop: CASSLSGVEKLFF. In DNA form, the CDR3 reads TGTGCCAGCAGTTTATCAGGGGTTGAAAAACTGTTTTTT.

This clone was observed once. CDR3 loop: CASSTKGTGVSYEQYF. The DNA of the CDR3 is TGTGCCAGTAGTACCAAAGGGACAGGGGTCTCCTACGAGCAGTACTTC. The chain employs TRBV19 and TRBJ2-7, with 10 nucleotides matching TRBD1. The germline V gene encodes CDR1 LNHDA and CDR2 SQIVND (reference sequence). The CDR3 is 16 residues long. The ends lost 4 bases at V and 0 bases at J; junction bases unmatched: 6.

The chain links TRBV7-8 to TRBJ1-2, with 9 nucleotides matching TRBD1. This CDR3 spans 15 amino acids. In germline, CDR1 is SGHVS, CDR2 FQNEAQ. The trim removed 2 bases at V and 7 bases at J, leaving 8 bases unmatched. Here the CDR3 DNA reads TGTGCCAGCAGCTTAAATCTGGGACAGGGTTTTGGCTACACCTTC. This codes for CASSLNLGQGFGYTF.

The chain combines TRBV7-9 with TRBJ2-7; D might be TRBD1 (5 bases). V lost 5 bases to trimming and J lost 0 bases, with 26 bases between them. From germline, CDR1 is SEHNR and CDR2 FQNEAQ (reference sequence). The CDR3 length is 19 residues. CDR3 region: CASSRSPLMDTKSSYEQYF. For the CDR3, the DNA is TGTGCCAGCAGCCGATCCCCACTCATGGACACCAAATCCTCCTACGAGCAGTACTTC.

The chain combines TRBV10-2 with TRBJ1-5; D may be TRBD1 (6 bases). The V end lost 4 bases, the J end lost 7 bases, and 23 bases lay between the germline ends. The germline V gene has CDR1 WSHSY and CDR2 SAAADI. The length of the CDR3 is 17 residues. The CDR3 nucleotides are TGCGCCAGCAGTGGTCAGGTCGGCAGGGGCGCAACCCAGCCCCAGCATTTT. Its translation: CASSGQVGRGATQPQHF.

The J gene is TRBJ2-7, the V gene TRBV7-9, with D unresolved. V was pared by 5 bases and J by 4 bases, with 21 bases between. The CDR3 length is 16 residues. Germline V lookup: CDR1 SEHNR, CDR2 FQNEAQ (reference sequence). The CDR3 sequence: CASSRIQWDGNYEQYF. CDR3 sequence (DNA): TGTGCCAGCAGCCGGATTCAGTGGGATGGTAATTACGAGCAGTACTTC.

The V call is TRBV7-2, the J call TRBJ2-5, with D possibly being TRBD1 (7 bases). There are 12 residues in the CDR3. Germline values: CDR1 SGHTA, CDR2 FQGNSA. Trimming stripped 4 bases from V and 7 bases from J, with 10 bases between. Here the CDR3 DNA reads TGTGCCAGCAGCTCCCAGGGGGGGACCCAGTACTTC. This encodes CASSSQGGTQYF.

The chain combines TRBV11-2 with TRBJ1-5, with a weak D call TRBD1 (5 bases). Germline values: CDR1 SGHAT, CDR2 FQNNGV. The CDR3 spans 14 residues. Trimming left V 3 bases short and J 5 bases short, with 11 bases between. The CDR3 reads CASSFSGADQPQHF. In nucleotides, the CDR3 is TGTGCCAGCAGCTTCTCTGGGGCCGATCAGCCCCAGCATTTT.

This clone appeared a single time. The chain combines TRBV30 with TRBJ1-1; no clear D. Germline lookup yields CDR1 GTSNPN and CDR2 SVGIG (reference sequence). CDR3 length: 12 residues. Trimming shortened V by 2 bases and J by 0 bases, and 4 bases separated the two germline ends. CDR3 amino acids: CAWSYLNTEAFF. The CDR3 DNA is TGTGCCTGGAGTTACCTGAACACTGAAGCTTTCTTT.

In its sample, this clone was seen once. This rearrangement joins TRBV28 to TRBJ2-7; 9 bases fit TRBD1. The germline V gene encodes CDR1 MDHEN and CDR2 SYDVKM. This CDR3 comprises 15 residues. Unmatched junction bases numbered 7, after V lost 4 bases and J lost 3 bases. CDR3 nucleotide sequence: TGTGCCAGCAGTTCCTGGACAGGGGATTTCTACGAGCAGTACTTC. Protein: CASSSWTGDFYEQYF.

V and J are TRBV18 and TRBJ2-3; 8 bases line up with TRBD2. The CDR3 covers 19 residues. With 3 bases clipped from V and 4 bases from J, the junction kept 18 bases outside the gene matches. Per the germline V gene, CDR1 is KGHSH and CDR2 is LQKENI. The CDR3, as DNA: TGTGCCAGCTCACCCGTAAACACGTTGGGGCCGGGAGGGGCAGATACGCAGTATTTT. Amino acids: CASSPVNTLGPGGADTQYF. Full variable domain (missing parts from reference TRBV18 and TRBJ2-3): NAGVMQNPRHLVRRRGQEARLRCSPMKGHSHVYWYRQLPEEGLKFMVYLQKENIIDESGMPKERFSAEFPKEGPSILRIQQVVRGDSAAYFCASSPVNTLGPGGADTQYFGPGTRLTVL.

In nucleotides, the CDR3 is TGTGCCAGCAGCTTATTAGCGGGAGCGGGGGCCAACGTCCTGACTTTC. Amino acids: CASSLLAGAGANVLTF. This rearrangement joins TRBV7-8 to TRBJ2-6, with 9 bases that match TRBD2. With V trimmed by 2 bases and J by 4 bases, 3 bases remained unmatched. Germline V gives CDR1 SGHVS, CDR2 FQNEAQ. The CDR3 is 16 residues long.

V is TRBV28 and J is TRBJ1-1, with D tentatively TRBD1 (5 bases). The CDR3 runs 14 residues. CDR1 is MDHEN, CDR2 SYDVKM, per germline. The V end was cut by 5 bases, the J end by 1 base, with 11 bases between. The CDR3 sequence: CASSVRQRNTEAFF. The CDR3 DNA follows: TGTGCCAGCAGTGTAAGACAGAGGAACACTGAAGCTTTCTTT.

The V gene is TRBV18, the J gene TRBJ1-5; maybe TRBD1 (6 bases). Germline V lookup: CDR1 KGHSH, CDR2 LQKENI. V was pared by 6 bases and J by 5 bases, with 11 bases between. The CDR3 covers 13 residues. The CDR3 is CASSAGADQPQHF. The CDR3 DNA follows: TGTGCCAGCTCGGCAGGGGCGGATCAGCCCCAGCATTTT.

The J gene is TRBJ2-3, the V gene TRBV2, with a tentative D call TRBD1 (5 bases). V gave up 5 bases and J gave up 2 bases, with 11 bases separating them. The germline CDR1 and CDR2 sequences are SNHLY and FYNNEI. This CDR3 has 14 amino acids. Written as DNA, the CDR3 is TGTGCCAGCAGTCAGGGAACATACACAGATACGCAGTATTTT. Its translation: CASSQGTYTDTQYF.

This clone has a single count. This chain joins TRBV9 and TRBJ2-3, with D possibly TRBD2 on 6 matching bases. Trimming took off 2 bases at V and 2 bases at J, with 9 bases between the two ends. In germline, CDR1 is SGDLS, CDR2 YYNGEE. The CDR3 length is 14 residues. This CDR3 reads CASSVSLATDTQYF. The CDR3 nucleotides are TGTGCCAGCAGCGTCTCACTAGCCACAGATACGCAGTATTTT.

The rearrangement uses TRBV5-1 and TRBJ2-5, with 7 bases fitting TRBD2. CDR1 is SGHRS and CDR2 is YFSETQ in the germline V gene. The CDR3 extends over 15 amino acids. V trimming: 5 bases; J trimming: 5 bases; junction bases outside the gene matches: 12. The CDR3 DNA reads as TGCGCCAGCAGATCTCCGGGGCGGGAGACTGAGACCCAGTACTTC. It yields the protein CASRSPGRETETQYF.

Only a few counts were recorded for this clone. The gene calls are TRBV27 and TRBJ2-2, with 8 bases identical to TRBD1. Germline V CDR1 and CDR2: MNHEY, SMNVEV (reference sequence). After removal of 6 bases from V and 4 bases from J, the junction contained 4 bases not matched to a gene. The CDR3 extends over 14 amino acids. The CDR3 region has the DNA TGTGCCAGCAGGTGGACAGGGCGCACCGGGGAGCTGTTTTTT. Translated, it gives CASRWTGRTGELFF.

This chain connects TRBV28 to TRBJ2-5, with D possibly being TRBD2 (5 bases). This CDR3 has 12 residues. Germline V CDR1 and CDR2: MDHEN, SYDVKM. Trimming removed 9 bases from V and 5 bases from J, with 13 bases in between. The CDR3 reads CASSWRAETQYF. DNA of the CDR3: TGTGCCAGTTCTTGGCGGGCGGAGACCCAGTACTTC.

The V and J genes are TRBV9 and TRBJ2-1, with D possibly TRBD2 on 6 matching bases. The germline gives CDR1 SGDLS, CDR2 YYNGEE. The V end lost 4 bases, the J end lost 8 bases, and 16 bases lay between the germline ends. The CDR3 is made up of 14 amino acids. CDR3 in amino acids: CASSFRLVVDEQFF. CDR3 sequence (DNA): TGTGCCAGCAGCTTTAGACTAGTCGTGGATGAGCAGTTCTTC. Full variable domain (remainder filled in from reference TRBV9 and TRBJ2-1): DSGVTQTPKHLITATGQRVTLRCSPRSGDLSVYWYQQSLDQGLQFLIQYYNGEERAKGNILERFSAQQFPDLHSELNLSSLELGDSALYFCASSFRLVVDEQFFGPGTRLTVL.

Only one count was recorded for this clone. The genes are TRBV10-3 and TRBJ2-1, with a weak D call TRBD1 (6 bases). The V end lost 3 bases, the J end lost 7 bases, and 19 bases lay between the germline ends. The germline gives CDR1 ENHRY, CDR2 SYGVKD. This CDR3 is built from 16 residues. The CDR3 DNA follows: TGTGCCATCAGTGAAAGTAGGAAACAGGGCTTTAATGAGCAGTTCTTC. Protein: CAISESRKQGFNEQFF.

The chain joins TRBV28 to TRBJ2-7; 7 bases agree with TRBD2. Trimming cost V 7 bases and J 3 bases; bases outside gene matches: 6. This CDR3 has 13 amino acids. Germline CDR1 reads MDHEN; CDR2 reads SYDVKM. CDR3 bases: TGTGCCAGCACGACCGGGACTAACTACGAGCAGTACTTC. This codes for CASTTGTNYEQYF.

The rearrangement joins TRBV19 to TRBJ2-6; TRBD1 matches at 8 bases. With 2 bases clipped from V and 4 bases from J, the junction kept 4 bases outside the gene matches. CDR3 size: 16 residues. The germline V gene encodes CDR1 LNHDA and CDR2 SQIVND (reference sequence). The CDR3 DNA follows: TGTGCCAGTAGTATAAAGACAGGGGTAGGGGCCAACGTCCTGACTTTC. It translates to CASSIKTGVGANVLTF.

This sequence joins TRBV9 and TRBJ2-1; 12 positions match TRBD1. Germline V gene sequence: CDR1 SGDLS, CDR2 YYNGEE. The junction had 4 bases not matched to a gene; V was cut back by 2 bases and J by 1 base. The CDR3 extends over 17 amino acids. This CDR3 is CASSVRDRGLSYNEQFF. CDR3 nucleotide sequence: TGTGCCAGCAGCGTCCGGGACAGGGGGCTGTCCTACAATGAGCAGTTCTTC.

With regard to this clone: One junction end disagrees with the germline gene, perhaps due to a read error. The chain carries TRBV7-7 and TRBJ2-7, with D possibly being TRBD1 (6 bases). Germline V gene sequence: CDR1 SSHAT, CDR2 FNYEAQ (reference sequence). CDR3 length equals 15 residues. The CDR3, as DNA: TGTGCTAGCAGACCGACCGGGACAACTTTCTACGAGCAGTACTTC. Residues: CASRPTGTTFYEQYF. The full variable domain, rest sourced from reference TRBV7-7 and TRBJ2-7, is GAGVSQSPRYKVTKRGQDVTLRCDPISSHATLYWYQQALGQGPEFLTYFNYEAQPDKSGLPSDRFSAERPEGSISTLTIQRTEQRDSAMYRCASRPTGTTFYEQYFGPGTRLTVT.